These 2 T cell receptor beta chains originate from one sample sequenced in a study of OX40 agonist ivuxolimab in advanced cancers. Only in-frame clones appear in the TCRdb table, and some are missing; sequencing was by immunoSEQ multiplex PCR. The repertoire has some 60,000 clones, around 87% of them found once; the top ten carry about 5%. Sequences were derived from CD4+ or CD8+ T cells sorted from blood, sampled in a trial of the OX40 agonist ivuxolimab. Receptor source: an adult with an advanced solid tumor such as melanoma, head and neck, liver or kidney cancer.

The chain combines TRBV6-1 with TRBJ2-7, with D tentatively TRBD2 (6 bases). Germline assignment: CDR1 MNHNS and CDR2 SASEGT. The V end was cut by 5 bases, the J end by 3 bases, with 14 bases between. The CDR3 is 14 residues long. CDR3 sequence: CASSSGGISYEQYF. The CDR3, as DNA: TGTGCCAGCAGTAGTGGGGGGATCAGCTACGAGCAGTACTTC.

V and J are TRBV6-1 and TRBJ2-4; 8 bases agree with TRBD1. The CDR3 length is 16 residues. CDR1 is MNHNS and CDR2 is SASEGT in the germline V gene. The V gene end was trimmed by 0 bases and the J gene end by 6 bases; junction bases not matched to a gene: 7. The CDR3 region is CASSEALGQVGNIQYF. In nucleotides, the CDR3 is TGTGCCAGCAGTGAAGCGCTGGGACAGGTGGGAAACATTCAGTACTTC.